A selection of T cell receptor beta chains follows, all from one sample in a study of T-cell memory formation after mild COVID-19. TCRdb redid the calling of the 5' RACE reads with MiXCR, one entry per CDR3 protein. The sample consists of 430,000 or so distinct CDR3 sequences, about 23% of them appearing once. The sample consisted of PBMCs or a T cell subset sorted from them (not recorded which). Receptor source: an adult woman who had mild COVID-19 (a few samples of this study predate the infection). Cell type and time point are not known. Each CDR3 is given with its conserved first and last residue. A D gene is named only where the DNA matches it firmly. Clone size appears in some rows only: once, few, many, or a class for an expanded clone.

clone_size j_call d_call cdr3_length v_call cdr3_aa cdr3_nt
. TRBJ2-1 TRBD1 13 TRBV6-5 CASGTAFYNEQFF TGTGCCAGCGGGACAGCCTTCTACAATGAGCAGTTCTTC
. TRBJ2-1 . 13 TRBV19 CASSIQGYNEQFF TGTGCCAGTAGTATTCAGGGATACAATGAGCAGTTCTTC
. TRBJ2-1 TRBD2 15 TRBV19 CASSIATSGYNEQFF TGTGCCAGTAGTATAGCAACTAGCGGTTACAATGAGCAGTTCTTC
. TRBJ1-4 . 13 TRBV5-5 CASGKGLSEKLFF TGTGCCAGCGGGAAGGGGCTCTCTGAAAAACTGTTTTTT
. TRBJ2-1 TRBD2 17 TRBV4-3 CASSQPLAGAFYNEQFF TGCGCCAGCAGCCAACCCTTAGCGGGAGCCTTCTACAATGAGCAGTTCTTC
few TRBJ1-2 TRBD1 12 TRBV5-4 CASSSGTGSGTF TGTGCCAGCAGCTCTGGGACAGGGTCTGGGACCTTC
few TRBJ2-7 . 14 TRBV25-1 CASSESGVNYEQYF TGTGCCAGCAGTGAATCGGGGGTCAACTACGAGCAGTACTTC
. TRBJ2-5 . 13 TRBV29-1 CSVESRVTETQYF TGCAGCGTTGAATCGCGAGTAACGGAGACCCAGTACTTC
. TRBJ2-3 . 13 TRBV10-3 CATARAKLDTQYF TGTGCCACGGCCAGGGCTAAGTTGGATACGCAGTATTTT
. TRBJ1-1 . 17 TRBV25-1 CASSLREYGILNTEAFF TGTGCCAGCAGTTTGAGGGAGTATGGGATACTGAACACTGAAGCTTTCTTT
. TRBJ1-1 TRBD1 14 TRBV12-3/TRBV12-4 CASSTRDSRPEAFF TGTGCCAGCAGTACCCGGGACAGTCGCCCTGAAGCTTTCTTT
. TRBJ1-5 TRBD1 14 TRBV24-1 CATQSGGNGQPQHF TGTGCCACACAATCAGGGGGGAATGGTCAGCCCCAGCATTTT
. TRBJ2-1 TRBD2 21 TRBV11-2 CASSFFSLTSGALRSYNEQFF TGTGCCAGCAGCTTCTTTAGTCTGACTAGCGGGGCCCTCCGCTCCTACAATGAGCAGTTCTTC
. TRBJ2-3 . 14 TRBV7-9 CASSLYEGPDTQYF TGTGCCAGCAGCTTATATGAAGGGCCAGATACGCAGTATTTT
. TRBJ2-1 . 12 TRBV27 CASRVQGDEQFF TGTGCCAGCAGGGTACAGGGAGATGAGCAGTTCTTC
few TRBJ2-1 TRBD2 16 TRBV12-5 CASGLVLSAGANEQFF TGTGCTAGTGGTTTGGTACTTTCAGCGGGAGCCAATGAGCAGTTCTTC
once TRBJ1-2 TRBD1 15 TRBV12-3/TRBV12-4 CASSYSGTGNYGYTF TGTGCCAGCAGTTACTCCGGGACAGGGAACTATGGCTACACCTTC
many TRBJ2-1 . 14 TRBV5-1 CASSTSLAYNEQFF TGCGCCAGCAGCACTAGTTTGGCCTACAATGAGCAGTTCTTC
few TRBJ1-1 TRBD1 13 TRBV6-6 CASSYRGQGKAFF TGTGCCAGCAGTTACAGGGGACAGGGGAAAGCTTTCTTT
few TRBJ2-3 TRBD2 17 TRBV11-2 CASSTYGTSGGSDTQYF TGTGCCAGCAGCACCTATGGGACTAGCGGGGGTAGTGATACGCAGTATTTT
few TRBJ2-3 . 12 TRBV5-4 CASSSVADTQYF TGTGCCAGCAGCTCCGTAGCCGATACGCAGTATTTT
. TRBJ2-3 . 14 TRBV4-1 CASSQETWTDTQYF TGCGCCAGCAGCCAAGAAACTTGGACAGATACGCAGTATTTT
. TRBJ1-2 . 18 TRBV12-3/TRBV12-4 CASSPSGGSTPTFYGYTF TGTGCCAGCAGTCCCTCGGGGGGGTCAACGCCAACTTTCTATGGCTACACCTTC
few TRBJ2-7 . 13 TRBV5-1 CASSNLTGIEQYF TGCGCCAGCAGCAACCTAACAGGGATCGAGCAGTACTTC
. TRBJ1-6 . 13 TRBV19 CASSGGSGSPLHF TGTGCCAGTTCGGGGGGCAGCGGTTCACCCCTCCACTTT
few TRBJ2-5 TRBD2 17 TRBV9 CASSAGTSGGVRETQYF TGTGCCAGCAGCGCCGGGACTAGCGGGGGGGTGCGGGAGACCCAGTACTTC
. TRBJ2-3 . 14 TRBV12-3/TRBV12-4 CASTKGPGGDTQYF TGTGCCAGCACCAAAGGCCCCGGCGGAGATACGCAGTATTTT
. TRBJ2-1 TRBD2 17 TRBV11-2 CASSLLAGTRSYNEQFF TGTGCCAGCAGCTTACTAGCGGGAACCCGCTCCTACAATGAGCAGTTCTTC
few TRBJ2-7 . 11 TRBV7-9 CASSPGQEQYF TGTGCCAGCAGCCCTGGTCAAGAGCAGTACTTC
. TRBJ2-2 . 14 TRBV20-1 CSAREHRYTGELFF TGCAGTGCTAGAGAGCACAGATACACCGGGGAGCTGTTTTTT
. TRBJ2-2 . 14 TRBV30 CACRSGLRVGELFF TGTGCCTGCCGATCGGGACTCCGAGTTGGGGAGCTGTTTTTT
few TRBJ2-2 TRBD2 16 TRBV6-2/TRBV6-3 CASRVTSGGLTGELFF TGTGCCAGCAGAGTGACTAGCGGGGGTCTCACCGGGGAGCTGTTTTTT